Below, one TCR beta chain is given with its context. CDR1 is SQVTM and CDR2 is ANQGSEA in the germline V gene. Trimming removed 3 bases from V and 5 bases from J, with 8 bases in between. This CDR3 has 12 residues. The sample comes from a study of CD8 T cells in Susac syndrome. Reverse transcription of about 0.45 to 1 ug RNA was carried out with random hexamers. TCR beta CDR3 was amplified by immunoSEQ multiplex PCR. This amplification extended across 54 Vbeta and 13 Jbeta segments. TCRdb reanalysed the immunoSEQ multiplex PCR reads using MiXCR and keeps one entry per CDR3 protein. The sample has around 130,000 distinct CDR3 sequences; around 80% are singletons.

The receptor comes from a human donor with multiple sclerosis. The material sequenced was CD8+ T cells from PBMCs. The chain recombines TRBV29-1 with TRBJ2-1; D uncertain. The DNA of the CDR3 is TGCAGCGTTGATGGCAGAAACAATGAGCAGTTCTTC. Protein sequence: CSVDGRNNEQFF.